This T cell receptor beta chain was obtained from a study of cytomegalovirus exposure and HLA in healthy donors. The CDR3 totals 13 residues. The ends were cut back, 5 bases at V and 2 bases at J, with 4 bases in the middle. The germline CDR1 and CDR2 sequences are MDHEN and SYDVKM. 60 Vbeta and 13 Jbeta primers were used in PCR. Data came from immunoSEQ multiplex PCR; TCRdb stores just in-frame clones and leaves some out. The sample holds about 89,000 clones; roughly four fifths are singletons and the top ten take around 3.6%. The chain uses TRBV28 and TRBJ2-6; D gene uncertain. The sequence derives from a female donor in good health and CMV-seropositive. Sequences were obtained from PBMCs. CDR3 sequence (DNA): TGTGCCAGCAGTCGTACTGGGGCCAACGTCCTGACTTTC. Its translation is CASSRTGANVLTF.